One and the same sample provided the 5 T cell receptor beta chains below, sequenced in a study of blood T cell repertoires in COVID-19 (dated by TCRdb to about 2020). The library came from the immunoSEQ multiplex PCR assay. TCRdb took this table from immuneACCESS and kept in-frame rearrangements with V and J called. Such tables lack part of the clones; where checked against another copy, unresolved V genes explain under half of the gap, and the rest is unexplained. The sample table holds about 170,000 clones, of which around four fifths were seen once. The ten top clones hold roughly 8% of the sample. The source material was peripheral blood. These receptors were taken from a man aged 40-49 years who had recovered from COVID-19.

The chain links TRBV28 to TRBJ1-2, with 7 bases fitting TRBD1. This CDR3 comprises 14 residues. The V gene's germline CDR1 is MDHEN and CDR2 SYDVKM. Germline trimming cut 7 bases from V and 8 bases from J; bases unmatched to any gene: 13. The CDR3 region has the DNA TGTGCCAGCACTATCACACCGGGACAGCGGGGCTACACCTTC. This sequence encodes CASTITPGQRGYTF.

This rearrangement joins TRBV7-2 to TRBJ1-2; TRBD1 is a possible D gene (5 bases). V was cut by 11 bases and J by 4 bases, with 17 bases left in between. From germline, CDR1 is SGHTA and CDR2 FQGNSA. CDR3 length: 13 amino acids. The CDR3 nucleotides read TGTGCCTCAGGAGGGGACGACTTCTATGGCTACACCTTC. Encoded protein: CASGGDDFYGYTF.

CDR3 loop: CASTLGTSGWYF. The CDR3 DNA is TGTGCCAGCACCCTCGGGACTAGCGGGTGGTATTTT. The J gene is TRBJ2-3, the V gene TRBV7-2; TRBD2 matches 12 bases. This CDR3 is built from 12 residues. Germline V gene sequence: CDR1 SGHTA, CDR2 FQGNSA. J was trimmed by 14 bases and V by 7 bases; bases with no gene match: 7.

This chain links TRBV3-1 (or the pseudogene TRBV3-2) with TRBJ1-2; D gene uncertain. The CDR3 is 14 amino acids. With 4 bases removed from V and 8 bases from J, the gap between germline ends came to 17 bases. From germline, CDR1 is LGHDT and CDR2 YNNKEL (reference sequence). This chain's CDR3 is CASSRAGELSGYTF. The CDR3, as DNA: TGTGCCAGCAGCCGAGCCGGGGAACTCTCGGGCTACACCTTC.

The genes are TRBV11-2 and TRBJ2-7, with D possibly being TRBD2 (5 bases). The CDR3 sequence is 15 residues long. Germline V lookup: CDR1 SGHAT, CDR2 FQNNGV. The V and J ends lost 5 bases and 4 bases respectively, with 18 bases between them. CDR3 loop: CASSPSRGGWYEQYF. The DNA for the CDR3 is TGTGCCAGCAGCCCATCTCGGGGTGGGTGGTACGAGCAGTACTTC.